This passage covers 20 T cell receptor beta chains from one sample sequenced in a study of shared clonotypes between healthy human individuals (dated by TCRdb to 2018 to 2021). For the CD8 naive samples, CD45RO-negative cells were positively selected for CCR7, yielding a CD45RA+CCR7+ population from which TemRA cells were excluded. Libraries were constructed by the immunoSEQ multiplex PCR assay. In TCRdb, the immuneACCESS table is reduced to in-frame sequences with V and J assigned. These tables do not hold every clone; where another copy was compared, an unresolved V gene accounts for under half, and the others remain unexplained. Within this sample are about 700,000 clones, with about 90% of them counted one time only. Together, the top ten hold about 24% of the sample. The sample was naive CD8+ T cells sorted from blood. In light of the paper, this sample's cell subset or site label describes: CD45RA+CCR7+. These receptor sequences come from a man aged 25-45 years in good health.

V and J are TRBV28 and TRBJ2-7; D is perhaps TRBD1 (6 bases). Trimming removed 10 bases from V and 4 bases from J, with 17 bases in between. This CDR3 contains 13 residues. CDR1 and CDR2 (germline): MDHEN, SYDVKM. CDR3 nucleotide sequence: TGTGCCACTAGGAACAGGGTCATGTACGAGCAGTACTTC. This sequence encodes CATRNRVMYEQYF. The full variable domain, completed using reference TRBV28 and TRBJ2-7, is DVKVTQSSRYLVKRTGEKVFLECVQDMDHENMFWYRQDPGLGLRLIYFSYDVKMKEKGDIPEGYSVSREKKERFSLILESASTNQTSMYLCATRNRVMYEQYFGPGTRLTVT.

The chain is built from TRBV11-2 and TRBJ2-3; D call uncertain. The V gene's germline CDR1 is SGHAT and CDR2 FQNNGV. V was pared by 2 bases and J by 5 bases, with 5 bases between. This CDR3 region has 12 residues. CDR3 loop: CASSLWRDTQYF. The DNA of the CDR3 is TGTGCCAGCAGCTTATGGCGAGATACGCAGTATTTT.

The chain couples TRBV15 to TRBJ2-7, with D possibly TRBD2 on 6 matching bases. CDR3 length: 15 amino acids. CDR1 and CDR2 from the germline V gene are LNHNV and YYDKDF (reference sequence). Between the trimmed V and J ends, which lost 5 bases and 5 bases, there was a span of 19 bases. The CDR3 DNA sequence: TGTGCCACCAGCGGCCCGAGAGGGCAGCGGGACGAGCAGTACTTC. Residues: CATSGPRGQRDEQYF. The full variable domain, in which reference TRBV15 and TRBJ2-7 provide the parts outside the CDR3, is DAMVIQNPRYQVTQFGKPVTLSCSQTLNHNVMYWYQQKSSQAPKLLFHYYDKDFNNEADTPDNFQSRRPNTSFCFLDIRSPGLGDTAMYLCATSGPRGQRDEQYFGPGTRLTVT.

For the CDR3, the DNA is TGTGCCAGCAGTTACTCGGCAGGGTTCGGGGACTATGGCTACACCTTC. This sequence encodes CASSYSAGFGDYGYTF. The rearrangement links TRBV6-5 to TRBJ1-2, with D possibly matching TRBD1 (5 bases). Per the germline V gene, CDR1 is MNHEY and CDR2 is SVGAGI. V was cut by 0 bases and J by 3 bases, with 14 bases left in between. The CDR3 spans 16 residues.

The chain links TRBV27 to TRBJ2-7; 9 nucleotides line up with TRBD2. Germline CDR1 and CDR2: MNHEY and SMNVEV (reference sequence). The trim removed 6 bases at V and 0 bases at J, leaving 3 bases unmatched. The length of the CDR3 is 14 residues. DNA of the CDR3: TGTGCCAGCAGCCGCGGGAGGGCCTCCTACGAGCAGTACTTC. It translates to CASSRGRASYEQYF.

The CDR3 region has the DNA TGTGCCAGCAGCTTAGAAGGAGCGGGCACAGATACGCAGTATTTT. Translated, it gives CASSLEGAGTDTQYF. The chain links TRBV11-2 to TRBJ2-3; D possibly corresponds to TRBD2 (5 bases). V gave up 0 bases and J gave up 1 base, with 8 bases separating them. The CDR3 has 15 amino acids. The germline V gene has CDR1 SGHAT and CDR2 FQNNGV.

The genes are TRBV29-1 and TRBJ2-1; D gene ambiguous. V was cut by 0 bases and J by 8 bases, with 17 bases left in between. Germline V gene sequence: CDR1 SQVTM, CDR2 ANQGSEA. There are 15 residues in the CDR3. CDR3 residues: CSVEDLGPPFDEQFF. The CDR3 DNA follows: TGCAGCGTTGAAGATCTCGGGCCCCCGTTCGATGAGCAGTTCTTC.

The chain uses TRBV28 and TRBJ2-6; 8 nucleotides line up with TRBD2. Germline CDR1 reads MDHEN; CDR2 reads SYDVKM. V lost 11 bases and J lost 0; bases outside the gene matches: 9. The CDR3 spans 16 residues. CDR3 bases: TGTGCCGGGGCGGGGGGAAGGCCCTCTGGGGCCAACGTCCTGACTTTC. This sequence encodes CAGAGGRPSGANVLTF.

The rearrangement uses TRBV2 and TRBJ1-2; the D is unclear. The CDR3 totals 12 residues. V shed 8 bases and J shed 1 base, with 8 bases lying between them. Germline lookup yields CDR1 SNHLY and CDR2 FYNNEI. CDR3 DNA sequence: TGTGCCAGCCTCAGAAGTAACTATGGCTACACCTTC. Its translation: CASLRSNYGYTF.

The CDR3 protein is CAGAGISRAEAFF. DNA of the CDR3: TGCGCCGGAGCTGGGATTAGTCGGGCTGAAGCTTTCTTT. The chain couples TRBV29-1 to TRBJ1-1; D ambiguous. The germline V gene encodes CDR1 SQVTM and CDR2 ANQGSEA. The CDR3 totals 13 residues.

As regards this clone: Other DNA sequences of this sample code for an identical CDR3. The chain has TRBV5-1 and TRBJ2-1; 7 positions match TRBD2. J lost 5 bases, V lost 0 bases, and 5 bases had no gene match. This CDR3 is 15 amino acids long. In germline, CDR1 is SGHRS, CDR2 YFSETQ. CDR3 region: CASSLGLAGNNEQFF. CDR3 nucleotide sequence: TGCGCCAGCAGCTTGGGGTTAGCGGGTAACAATGAGCAGTTCTTC.

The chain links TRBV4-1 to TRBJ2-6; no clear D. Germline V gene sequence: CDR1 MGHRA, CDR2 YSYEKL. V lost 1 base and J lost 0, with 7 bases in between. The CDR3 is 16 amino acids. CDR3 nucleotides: TGCGCCAGCAGCCAAGGGACGTTCTCTGGGGCCAACGTCCTGACTTTC. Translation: CASSQGTFSGANVLTF.

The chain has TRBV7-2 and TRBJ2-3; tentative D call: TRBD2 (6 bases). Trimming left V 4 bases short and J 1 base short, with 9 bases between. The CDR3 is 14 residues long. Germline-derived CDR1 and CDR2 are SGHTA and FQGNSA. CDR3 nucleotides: TGTGCCAGCAGCTCATTAGCGGGCACAGATACGCAGTATTTT. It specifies CASSSLAGTDTQYF.

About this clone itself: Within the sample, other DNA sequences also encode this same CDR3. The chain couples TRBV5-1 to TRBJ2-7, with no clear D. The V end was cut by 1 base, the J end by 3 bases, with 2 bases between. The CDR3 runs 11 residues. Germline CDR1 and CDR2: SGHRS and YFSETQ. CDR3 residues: CASSLYYEQYF. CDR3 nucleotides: TGCGCCAGCAGCTTGTACTACGAGCAGTACTTC.

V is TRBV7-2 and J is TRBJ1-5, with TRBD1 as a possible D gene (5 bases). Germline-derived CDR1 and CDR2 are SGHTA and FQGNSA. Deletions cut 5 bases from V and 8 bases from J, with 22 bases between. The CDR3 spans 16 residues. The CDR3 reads CASSEATRGGWEPQHF. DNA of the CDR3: TGTGCCAGCAGCGAAGCGACTCGGGGCGGCTGGGAGCCCCAGCATTTT. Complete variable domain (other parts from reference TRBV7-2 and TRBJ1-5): GAGVSQSPSNKVTEKGKDVELRCDPISGHTALYWYRQSLGQGLEFLIYFQGNSAPDKSGLPSDRFSAERTGGSVSTLTIQRTQQEDSAVYLCASSEATRGGWEPQHFGDGTRLSIL.

The DNA for the CDR3 is TGCAGTGCCCCCTTTTCCTACGAGCAGTACTTC. Its translation is CSAPFSYEQYF. V usage is TRBV20-1 and J usage is TRBJ2-7; the D is unclear. V dropped 6 bases and J dropped 1 base, with 7 bases sitting between them. In germline, CDR1 is DFQATT, CDR2 SNEGSKA (reference sequence). The CDR3 has 11 residues.

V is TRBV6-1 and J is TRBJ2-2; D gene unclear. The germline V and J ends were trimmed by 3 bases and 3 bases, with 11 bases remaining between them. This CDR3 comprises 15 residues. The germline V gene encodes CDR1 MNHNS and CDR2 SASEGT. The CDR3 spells CASSDAWVDTGELFF. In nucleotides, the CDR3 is TGTGCCAGCAGTGACGCCTGGGTGGACACCGGGGAGCTGTTTTTT.

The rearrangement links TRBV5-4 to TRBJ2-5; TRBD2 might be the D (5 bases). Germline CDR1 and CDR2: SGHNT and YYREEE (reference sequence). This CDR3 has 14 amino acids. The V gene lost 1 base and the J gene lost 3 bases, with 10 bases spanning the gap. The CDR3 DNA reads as TGTGCCAGCAGCTTGTTAGGGCGGGAAGAGACCCAGTACTTC. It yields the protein CASSLLGREETQYF.

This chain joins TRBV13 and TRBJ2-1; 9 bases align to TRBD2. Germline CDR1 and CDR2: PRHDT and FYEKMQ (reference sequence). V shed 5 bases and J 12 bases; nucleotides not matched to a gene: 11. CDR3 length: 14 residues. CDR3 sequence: CASSPGLALGPQFF. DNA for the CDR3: TGTGCCAGCAGCCCGGGACTAGCCCTGGGCCCGCAGTTCTTC.

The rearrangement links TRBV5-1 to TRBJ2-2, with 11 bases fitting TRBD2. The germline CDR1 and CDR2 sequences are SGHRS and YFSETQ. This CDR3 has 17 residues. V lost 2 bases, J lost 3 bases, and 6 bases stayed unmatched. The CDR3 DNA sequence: TGCGCCAGCAGCTTCCCGATAGCGGGAGGGGACACCGGGGAGCTGTTTTTT. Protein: CASSFPIAGGDTGELFF. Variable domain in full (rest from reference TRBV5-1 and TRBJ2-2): KAGVTQTPRYLIKTRGQQVTLSCSPISGHRSVSWYQQTPGQGLQFLFEYFSETQRNKGNFPGRFSGRQFSNSRSEMNVSTLELGDSALYLCASSFPIAGGDTGELFFGEGSRLTVL.